Listed here are 30 T cell receptor beta chains from one sample, sequenced in a study of T cells in Graves' hyperthyroidism and ophthalmopathy. Amplified regions were TCR beta CDR3 sequences from RNA transcripts. Initially, a first-round RT-PCR of the TCR CDR3 employed the HTBI primer set. TCRdb analysed the multiplex PCR reads with MiXCR anew, one entry per CDR3 protein. This table holds 470,000 or so distinct CDR3 sequences, around 20% found once. The sample was blood. These receptor sequences come from a man between 18 and 35 years old with Graves' hyperthyroidism.

This chain links TRBV3-1 with TRBJ2-7; 8 bases align to TRBD2. The CDR3 has 16 residues. V shed 3 bases, J shed 3 bases, and the junction held 10 bases outside the gene matches. Germline V gives CDR1 LGHDT, CDR2 YNNKEL (reference sequence). CDR3 bases: TGTGCCAGCAGCCACCGATATGGCGGGGGGCGCTACGAGCAGTACTTC. Amino acids: CASSHRYGGGRYEQYF.

This clonotype was detected a few times. The rearrangement uses TRBV4-1 and TRBJ1-3, with TRBD1 as a possible D gene (6 bases). Trimming took off 4 bases at V and 0 bases at J, with 13 bases between the two ends. Per the germline V gene, CDR1 is MGHRA and CDR2 is YSYEKL. This CDR3 contains 16 residues. DNA of the CDR3: TGCGCCAGCAGCCTTCCCGGGGGCCTCTCTGGAAACACCATATATTTT. It translates to CASSLPGGLSGNTIYF.

In this sample, this clonotype turned up many times. This rearrangement joins TRBV24-1 to TRBJ2-2; D assignment may be TRBD1 or TRBD2 (5 bases each). The V gene lost 4 bases and the J gene lost 6 bases, with 8 bases spanning the gap. The germline gives CDR1 KGHDR, CDR2 SFDVKD. The CDR3 has 13 amino acids. DNA for the CDR3: TGTGCCACCAGTGACGGGACCTCCGGGGAGCTGTTTTTT. This translates into CATSDGTSGELFF.

This clonotype has just a few counts. This sequence joins TRBV12-3 or TRBV12-4 and TRBJ1-4, with D perhaps matching TRBD1 (6 bases). The CDR3 contains 17 residues. Between the trimmed V and J ends, which lost 5 bases and 8 bases, there was a span of 24 bases. In DNA, the CDR3 is TGTGCCAGCAGTACCCCCTCTCCCCGGGGGCGCAGGGAAAAACTGTTTTTT. Residues: CASSTPSPRGRREKLFF.

This clonotype was counted at least ten times. The chain recombines TRBV11-3 with TRBJ2-5, with D unclear. Trimming pared 7 bases from V and 2 bases from J, leaving 14 bases between. The CDR3 consists of 14 residues. CDR1 is SGHNT and CDR2 is YENEEA in the germline V gene. In nucleotides, the CDR3 is TGTGCCAGCACCGGCAAGGGATGGCAAGAGACCCAGTACTTC. Residues: CASTGKGWQETQYF.

The V call is TRBV28, the J call TRBJ2-2; TRBD1 is a possible D gene (6 bases). This CDR3 region has 17 residues. Trimming took off 6 bases at V and 2 bases at J, with 19 bases between the two ends. The V gene's germline CDR1 is MDHEN and CDR2 SYDVKM. The CDR3 sequence is CASRRPPGQTNTGELFF. For the CDR3, the DNA is TGTGCCAGCAGGCGGCCCCCAGGACAGACAAACACCGGGGAGCTGTTTTTT.

In its sample, this clonotype was seen many times. The CDR3, as DNA: TGTGCCAGCAGCATAGGGACAGGAACCTACGAGCAGTACTTC. It codes for CASSIGTGTYEQYF. This rearrangement joins TRBV11-2 to TRBJ2-7; 8 bases fit TRBD1. V lost 5 bases and J lost 2; bases outside the gene matches: 5. The germline V gene has CDR1 SGHAT and CDR2 FQNNGV. The CDR3 is 14 residues long.

This clonotype has ten or more counts. CDR3 sequence reads: CASSISGHHDQPQHF. The CDR3 DNA follows: TGTGCCAGTAGTATAAGCGGACACCATGATCAGCCCCAGCATTTT. The chain combines TRBV19 with TRBJ1-5, with a tentative D call TRBD1 (5 bases). Germline CDR1 LNHDA, CDR2 SQIVND (reference sequence). V was shortened by 2 bases and J by 5 bases, with 13 bases between the two germline ends. The CDR3 totals 15 residues.

This clonotype showed up just a few times. J is TRBJ2-7 and V is TRBV7-8; D is uncertain. Germline CDR1 and CDR2: SGHVS and FQNEAQ. V shed 0 bases and J shed 6 bases, with 15 bases lying between them. The CDR3 contains 15 residues. CDR3 sequence reads: CASSLAWVGNGEQYF. For the CDR3, the DNA is TGTGCCAGCAGCTTAGCATGGGTAGGGAACGGCGAGCAGTACTTC.

This clonotype has a handful of counts. The V call is TRBV30, the J call TRBJ1-3; 7 bases are a match to TRBD1. J was trimmed by 4 bases and V by 0 bases; bases with no gene match: 3. The CDR3 has 14 amino acids. The germline CDR1 and CDR2 sequences are GTSNPN and SVGIG (reference sequence). This chain's CDR3 is CAWSVGGGGNTIYF. In DNA, the CDR3 is TGTGCCTGGAGTGTAGGAGGGGGCGGAAACACCATATATTTT.

This clonotype was observed many times. The chain links TRBV28 to TRBJ1-2, with 9 nucleotides matching TRBD1. The CDR3 runs 14 residues. Germline-derived CDR1 and CDR2 are MDHEN and SYDVKM. The V and J ends lost 6 bases and 7 bases, in that order; junction bases with no gene match: 9. CDR3 in DNA: TGTGCCAGCAGAATTACAGGGGGCGGAAGTGGCTACACCTTC. Translation: CASRITGGGSGYTF.

CDR3 residues: CSASMGLIGNTIYF. CDR3 bases: TGCAGTGCTAGTATGGGGCTAATCGGAAACACCATATATTTT. This chain links TRBV20-1 with TRBJ1-3, with D perhaps TRBD1 (5 bases). V was cut by 3 bases and J by 4 bases, with 13 bases left in between. This CDR3 has 14 amino acids. Per the germline V gene, CDR1 is DFQATT and CDR2 is SNEGSKA (reference sequence).

The rearrangement links TRBV30 to TRBJ2-2; the D gene could be TRBD1 or TRBD2 (5 bases each). CDR1 is GTSNPN, CDR2 SVGIG, per germline (reference sequence). Trimming removed 2 bases from V and 7 bases from J, with 14 bases in between. This CDR3 has 14 residues. The DNA for the CDR3 is TGTGCCTGGAGTTCTTACGGGGCCGGCGGGGAGCTGTTTTTT. This gives the protein CAWSSYGAGGELFF.

This clonotype has a count of ten or more. This chain connects TRBV6-1 to TRBJ2-5, with TRBD2 identical over 10 bases. With 4 bases clipped from V and 4 bases from J, the junction kept 12 bases outside the gene matches. The V gene's germline CDR1 is MNHNS and CDR2 SASEGT. The CDR3 is 17 residues long. The DNA of the CDR3 is TGTGCCAGCAGTGGGGGACTAGCGACGAGGGGCCGAGAGACCCAGTACTTC. Protein sequence: CASSGGLATRGRETQYF.

The rearrangement links TRBV28 to TRBJ1-5; 7 bases map to TRBD1. Losses at the gene ends were 5 bases for V and 6 bases for J; bases not matched to a gene: 10. Germline V gene data show CDR1 as MDHEN and CDR2 as SYDVKM. The CDR3 consists of 15 residues. CDR3 region: CASSRPTGFSQPQHF. As DNA, the CDR3 is TGTGCCAGCAGTCGTCCGACAGGGTTTAGTCAGCCCCAGCATTTT.

This clonotype has ten or more counts. The chain has TRBV5-6 and TRBJ2-7; perhaps TRBD2 as D (5 bases). Germline V lookup: CDR1 SGHDT, CDR2 YYEEEE. The CDR3 loop spans 14 amino acids. V was shortened by 2 bases and J by 4 bases, with 13 bases between the two germline ends. The CDR3 DNA sequence: TGTGCCAGCAGCTTTGGTCGGGCGGGTTACGAGCAGTACTTC. This encodes CASSFGRAGYEQYF. Full variable domain (rest looked up from reference TRBV5-6 and TRBJ2-7): DAGVTQSPTHLIKTRGQQVTLRCSPKSGHDTVSWYQQALGQGPQFIFQYYEEEERQRGNFPDRFSGHQFPNYSSELNVNALLLGDSALYLCASSFGRAGYEQYFGPGTRLTVT.

This clonotype was counted ten times or more. The rearrangement joins TRBV2 to TRBJ2-4; D gene ambiguous. This CDR3 is built from 12 residues. The V gene's germline CDR1 is SNHLY and CDR2 FYNNEI. The ends were cut back, 3 bases at V and 5 bases at J, with 5 bases in the middle. The CDR3 sequence is CASSDLENIQYF. In DNA, the CDR3 is TGTGCCAGCAGTGACTTGGAAAACATTCAGTACTTC.

The chain carries TRBV12-3 or TRBV12-4 and TRBJ1-1, with D possibly being TRBD1 (5 bases). The CDR3 is 13 amino acids. Trimming pared 6 bases from V and 4 bases from J, leaving 12 bases between. For the CDR3, the DNA is TGTGCCAGCAGCAGGGACCCGAGCACTGAAGCTTTCTTT. This gives the protein CASSRDPSTEAFF.

At least ten counts were recorded for this clonotype. CDR3 sequence reads: CASSLTGSPYEQYF. CDR3 bases: TGTGCCAGCAGTTTAACAGGATCCCCCTACGAGCAGTACTTC. The chain has TRBV27 and TRBJ2-7, with D perhaps TRBD1 (5 bases). This CDR3 is built from 14 residues. The germline CDR1 and CDR2 sequences are MNHEY and SMNVEV (reference sequence). Trimming removed 2 bases from V and 2 bases from J, with 10 bases in between.

This clonotype was counted ten times or more. V usage is TRBV6-2 or TRBV6-3 and J usage is TRBJ2-7; 7 bases align to TRBD1. V gave up 2 bases and J gave up 0 bases; unmatched junction bases: 13. The CDR3 loop spans 18 amino acids. Germline CDR1 MNHEY, CDR2 SVGEGT. Here the CDR3 DNA reads TGTGCCAGCAGTTACCATCTTTTGAGGGGGCTTATCTCCTACGAGCAGTACTTC. Translated, it gives CASSYHLLRGLISYEQYF.

The CDR3 DNA sequence: TGTGCCAGCAGACGATCCCGGGTTAACTATGGCTACACCTTC. Residues: CASRRSRVNYGYTF. The V gene is TRBV12-3 or TRBV12-4, the J gene TRBJ1-2; D is unresolved. The CDR3 length is 14 residues. The V end was cut by 6 bases, the J end by 1 base, with 12 bases between.

This clonotype was observed at least ten times. The J gene is TRBJ2-7, the V gene TRBV29-1; a possible D gene is TRBD2 (5 bases). The CDR3 is 12 amino acids. V dropped 7 bases and J dropped 5 bases, with 15 bases sitting between them. Germline lookup yields CDR1 SQVTM and CDR2 ANQGSEA. The CDR3 here is CSAVRVGDEQYF. In DNA, the CDR3 is TGCAGCGCGGTGAGGGTAGGTGACGAGCAGTACTTC.

In its sample, this clonotype was seen many times. This sequence joins TRBV12-3 or TRBV12-4 and TRBJ1-1; D possibly corresponds to TRBD1 (5 bases). This CDR3 region has 14 residues. Trimming removed 6 bases from V and 5 bases from J, with 16 bases in between. CDR3 in amino acids: CASRRKDGTTEAFF. The CDR3 DNA follows: TGTGCCAGCAGACGCAAGGACGGGACTACTGAAGCTTTCTTT.

This clonotype has ten or more counts. J is TRBJ2-7 and V is TRBV27; TRBD1 matches 8 bases. Germline CDR1 reads MNHEY; CDR2 reads SMNVEV (reference sequence). The trim removed 6 bases at V and 5 bases at J, leaving 12 bases unmatched. The CDR3 loop spans 15 amino acids. In DNA form, the CDR3 reads TGTGCCAGCAGAATAGCGGCAGGGGGCTTTGACGAGCAGTACTTC. Amino acid sequence: CASRIAAGGFDEQYF.

This clonotype was seen only a few times. The chain is built from TRBV7-9 and TRBJ2-7; unclear D gene. The CDR3 contains 11 residues. Deletions cut 5 bases from V and 5 bases from J, with 7 bases between. CDR1 is SEHNR and CDR2 is FQNEAQ in the germline V gene (reference sequence). CDR3 in amino acids: CASSLMHEQYF. DNA for the CDR3: TGTGCCAGCAGCCTCATGCACGAGCAGTACTTC. The whole variable domain, filled in from reference TRBV7-9 and TRBJ2-7, reads DTGVSQNPRHKITKRGQNVTFRCDPISEHNRLYWYRQTLGQGPEFLTYFQNEAQLEKSRLLSDRFSAERPKGSFSTLEIQRTEQGDSAMYLCASSLMHEQYFGPGTRLTVT.

This clonotype showed up just a few times. The gene calls are TRBV19 and TRBJ1-6; D is unresolved. Germline V gene lookup returns CDR1 LNHDA and CDR2 SQIVND (reference sequence). Trimming shortened V by 10 bases and J by 2 bases, and 12 bases separated the two germline ends. The CDR3 length is 14 residues. The CDR3 coding sequence is TGTGCCACCGCGGTTGGGACCTATAATTCACCCCTCCACTTT. Its protein is CATAVGTYNSPLHF.

This clonotype appeared many times. The V gene is TRBV2, the J gene TRBJ1-2, with 7 bases lining up with TRBD1. The V segment lost 5 bases and the J segment 8 bases; nucleotides outside the gene matches: 17. The CDR3 is 16 residues long. Germline CDR1 is SNHLY and CDR2 is FYNNEI. The CDR3 sequence is CASSPYPRGGAVGYTF. The CDR3 bases are TGTGCCAGCAGTCCCTACCCCAGGGGGGGCGCGGTCGGCTACACCTTC.

This clonotype was recorded at least ten times. V usage is TRBV7-9 and J usage is TRBJ1-1, with a weak D call TRBD1 (5 bases). Deletions cut 3 bases from V and 6 bases from J, with 11 bases between. Germline V lookup: CDR1 SEHNR, CDR2 FQNEAQ (reference sequence). The length of the CDR3 is 13 residues. The CDR3 reads CASSFAGRAEAFF. Written as DNA, the CDR3 is TGTGCCAGCAGCTTTGCAGGGCGCGCTGAAGCTTTCTTT.

This clonotype was detected ten times or more. The rearrangement joins TRBV27 to TRBJ1-5; a weak D match, TRBD1 (5 bases). Germline V gene sequence: CDR1 MNHEY, CDR2 SMNVEV (reference sequence). The CDR3 loop spans 16 amino acids. The V gene lost 1 base and the J gene lost 3 bases, with 13 bases spanning the gap. The CDR3 bases are TGTGCCAGCAGTTTATGGGAAGTGGGACTCAATCAGCCCCAGCATTTT. This gives the protein CASSLWEVGLNQPQHF.

This clonotype was observed at least ten times. This chain joins TRBV11-2 and TRBJ1-2; TRBD1 agrees at 9 bases. Per the germline V gene, CDR1 is SGHAT and CDR2 is FQNNGV. The J segment lost 5 bases and the V segment lost 6 bases, leaving 7 bases of the junction unmatched. The CDR3 spans 14 residues. CDR3 DNA: TGTGCCAGCAGGAATAGGGACAGGGAGTATGGCTACACCTTC. Amino acid sequence: CASRNRDREYGYTF.